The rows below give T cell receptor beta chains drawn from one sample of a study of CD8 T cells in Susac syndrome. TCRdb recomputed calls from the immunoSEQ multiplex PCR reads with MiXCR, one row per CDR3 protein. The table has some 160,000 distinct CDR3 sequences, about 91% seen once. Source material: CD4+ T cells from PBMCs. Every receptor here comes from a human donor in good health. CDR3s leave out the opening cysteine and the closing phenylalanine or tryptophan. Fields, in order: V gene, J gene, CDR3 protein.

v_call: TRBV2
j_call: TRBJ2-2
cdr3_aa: ASSMRGNTGELF

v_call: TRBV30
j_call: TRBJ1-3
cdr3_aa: AWDSGNTIY

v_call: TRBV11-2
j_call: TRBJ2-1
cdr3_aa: ASSFGGAPYNEQF

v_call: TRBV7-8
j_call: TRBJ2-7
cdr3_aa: ASSLTSGRVREQY

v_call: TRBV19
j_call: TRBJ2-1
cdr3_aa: ASSAGRWISANEQF

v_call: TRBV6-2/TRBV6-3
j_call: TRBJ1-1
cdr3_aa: ASSYSWGNTEAF

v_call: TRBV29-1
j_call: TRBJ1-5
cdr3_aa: SAGQHHNQPQH

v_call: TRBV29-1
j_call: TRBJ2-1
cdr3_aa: SVETTSGGLEQF

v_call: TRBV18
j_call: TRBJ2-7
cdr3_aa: ASSPSESGFNEQY

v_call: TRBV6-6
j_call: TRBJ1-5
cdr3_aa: ASSLTGQGGNQPQH

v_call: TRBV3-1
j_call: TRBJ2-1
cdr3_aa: ASSQDRGDEQF

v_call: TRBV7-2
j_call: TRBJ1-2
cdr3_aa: ASSWGRTDYGYT

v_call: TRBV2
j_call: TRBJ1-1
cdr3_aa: ASAPRTGNTEAF

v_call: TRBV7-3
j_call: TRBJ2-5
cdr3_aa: ASSPLPRSPAQETQY

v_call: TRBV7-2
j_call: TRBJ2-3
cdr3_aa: AGGRDTQY

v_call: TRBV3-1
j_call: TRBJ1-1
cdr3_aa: ASSRQGYYTEAF

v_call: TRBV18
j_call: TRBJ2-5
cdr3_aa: ASSPQGGETQY

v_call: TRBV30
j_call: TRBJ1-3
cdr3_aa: AWSLVSSGNTIY

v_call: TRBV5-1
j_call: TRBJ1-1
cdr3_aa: ASTRDTEAF

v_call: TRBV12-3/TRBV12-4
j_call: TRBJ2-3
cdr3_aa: ASSSPIHADTQY

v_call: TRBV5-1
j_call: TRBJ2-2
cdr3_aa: ASSSKVPNTGELF

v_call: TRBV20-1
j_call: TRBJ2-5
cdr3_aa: SARSPGTFGETQY

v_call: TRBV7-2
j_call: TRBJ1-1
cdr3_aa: ASSLAISRGNTEAF

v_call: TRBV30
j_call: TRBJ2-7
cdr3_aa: AWDRAGEQY

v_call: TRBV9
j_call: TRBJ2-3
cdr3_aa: ASSRAPTGGTDTQY

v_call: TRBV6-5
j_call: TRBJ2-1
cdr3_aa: ASSIHPRSYNEQF

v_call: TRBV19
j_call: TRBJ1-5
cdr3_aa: ASREGNQPQH

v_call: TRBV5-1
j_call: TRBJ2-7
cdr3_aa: ASSLGAGGADYEQY

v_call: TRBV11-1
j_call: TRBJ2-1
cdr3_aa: ASSQIFYGTSYNEQF

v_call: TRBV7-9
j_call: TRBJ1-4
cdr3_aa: ASSLGGGREEKLF

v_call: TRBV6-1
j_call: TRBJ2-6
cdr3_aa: ASNLRASGANVLT

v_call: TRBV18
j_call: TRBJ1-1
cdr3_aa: ASSTGAEAF

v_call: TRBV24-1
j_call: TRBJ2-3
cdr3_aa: ATSGGQGVPTDTQY